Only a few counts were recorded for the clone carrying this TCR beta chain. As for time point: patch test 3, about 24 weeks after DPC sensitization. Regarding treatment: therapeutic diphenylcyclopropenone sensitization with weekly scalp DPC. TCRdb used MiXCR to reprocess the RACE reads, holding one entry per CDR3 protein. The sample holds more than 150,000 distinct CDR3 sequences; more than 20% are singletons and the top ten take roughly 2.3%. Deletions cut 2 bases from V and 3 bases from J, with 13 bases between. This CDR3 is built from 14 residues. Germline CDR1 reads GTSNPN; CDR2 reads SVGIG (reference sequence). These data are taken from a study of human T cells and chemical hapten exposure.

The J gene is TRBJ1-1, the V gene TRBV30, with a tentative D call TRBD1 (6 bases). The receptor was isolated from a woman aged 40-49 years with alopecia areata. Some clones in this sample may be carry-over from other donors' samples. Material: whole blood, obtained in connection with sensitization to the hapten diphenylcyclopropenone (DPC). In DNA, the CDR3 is TGTGCCTGGAGTATAGTCAGGGGAGACACTGAAGCTTTCTTT. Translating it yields CAWSIVRGDTEAFF.